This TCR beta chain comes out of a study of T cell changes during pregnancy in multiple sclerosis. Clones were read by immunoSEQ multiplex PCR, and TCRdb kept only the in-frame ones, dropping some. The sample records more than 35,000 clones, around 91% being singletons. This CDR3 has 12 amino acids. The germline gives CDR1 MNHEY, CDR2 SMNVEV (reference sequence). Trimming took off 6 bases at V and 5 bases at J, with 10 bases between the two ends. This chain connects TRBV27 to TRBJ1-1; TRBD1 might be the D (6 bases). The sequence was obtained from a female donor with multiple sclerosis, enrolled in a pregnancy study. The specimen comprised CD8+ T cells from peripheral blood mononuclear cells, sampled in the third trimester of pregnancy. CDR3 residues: CASRTTGTEAFF. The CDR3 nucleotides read TGTGCCAGCAGGACCACAGGGACTGAAGCTTTCTTT.